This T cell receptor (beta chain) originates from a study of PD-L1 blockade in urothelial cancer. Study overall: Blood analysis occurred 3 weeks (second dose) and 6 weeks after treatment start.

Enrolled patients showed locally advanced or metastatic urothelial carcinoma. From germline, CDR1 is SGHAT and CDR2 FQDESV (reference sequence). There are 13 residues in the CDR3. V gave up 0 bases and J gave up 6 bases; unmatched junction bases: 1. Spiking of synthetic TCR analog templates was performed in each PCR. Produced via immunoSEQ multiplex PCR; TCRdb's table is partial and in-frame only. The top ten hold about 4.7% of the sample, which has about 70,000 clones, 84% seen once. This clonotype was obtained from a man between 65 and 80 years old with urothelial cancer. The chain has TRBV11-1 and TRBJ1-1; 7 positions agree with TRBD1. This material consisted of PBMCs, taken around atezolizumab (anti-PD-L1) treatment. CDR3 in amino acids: CASSLATGAEAFF. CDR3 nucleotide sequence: TGTGCCAGCAGCTTAGCTACAGGGGCTGAAGCTTTCTTT.